What follows describes a single T cell receptor (beta chain). Which antigen it targets is not known. No base quality values were provided; no much bigger clone lies one nucleotide off. The data belong to a study of shared clonotypes between healthy human individuals (dated by TCRdb to the early 2020s). Notes on the research overall: The cohort comprised a couple of women and a few men aged 18 to 49 years. Between about 0.9 and 10 billion PBMCs per donor were obtained by leukapheresis. For each donor, CD4 naive and CD4 memory were each given three plates, CD8 naive was given two plates, and CD8 memory was given one plate. Different laboratories and diverse techniques were used to prepare libraries and sequence TCR repertoires, to increase sequencing depth and limit assay-specific biases. Blood TCR repertoires of about 5 healthy adults were deeply sequenced to estimate repertoire size and the extent of clonotype sharing between individuals. Overall results and qualifications from the work: Pairwise subsampling indicated that sequencing depth was expected to affect the degree of clonotype sharing among donors. Sampling was restricted to blood, and TCR repertoires in tissue are likely to differ from TCR repertoires in blood. The genetic and exposure-history diversity represented was limited by the small number of donors. Compared with non-shared clonotypes, the clonotypes found in all four sorted-subset donors had higher generation probabilities. Larger estimated clonotype richness was generally found for naive subsets than for memory subsets. Around 5.4% of naive CD4, 3.5% of naive CD8, roughly 2.5% of memory CD4, and approximately 0.4% of memory CD8 clonotypes were shared across several donors. Rarefaction of sorted-subset datasets indicated incomplete sequencing despite the large sequencing depth.

The donors were healthy, HIV-negative adults with no recently reported acute infections or vaccinations. Every donor was a Caucasian adult living in Nashville, Tennessee, USA. CD4+ T cells were enriched through magnetic negative selection, after which naive cells were positively selected on CD45RA and the remaining negative fraction served as the memory subset. After blood collection by leukapheresis, PBMCs were isolated using Ficoll-Histopaque density gradient centrifugation and then cryopreserved in the vapor phase of liquid nitrogen. Purity and quantity of every magnetically sorted T cell population were checked by analytical flow cytometry. From each sorted fraction, genomic DNA was isolated and quantified by UV absorbance on a Nanodrop 2000c. TCR CDR3 regions were amplified from genomic DNA by multiplex PCR using the deep immunoSEQ assay. Extracted genomic DNA from each cell subset was spread evenly across all wells of several immunoSEQ 96-well plates, with each plate serving as a replicate. For sorted subsets, approximately 210 ng of genomic DNA, equivalent to around 31,000 T cell genomes, went into each replicate PCR. Purified libraries were quantified with a Qubit 3.0 fluorometer, sized on a Bioanalyzer 2100, and re-quantified with the KAPA Library Quantification kit. Each immunoSEQ 96-well plate was sequenced on its own single-read 150-cycle Illumina NextSeq 550 flow cell. The paper's processing steps were these. The immunoSEQ output contained only junctional sequences without quality scores, so filtering could not match that applied to full-length reads. Sequences were annotated with PyIR, a Python wrapper for IgBLAST v1.9, using IMGT germline references to assign V/J genes and CDR3. Any read was removed if the V/J assignment was weak (E-value above 1e-6), the CDR3 was missing, or the read contained stop codons, out-of-frame junctions, or ambiguous translated residues. V3J clonotypes were defined by identical inferred V gene, J gene, and CDR3 amino acid sequence. The percentage overlap between two repertoires was calculated by dividing the number of shared unique clonotypes by the size of the smaller repertoire. Three approaches were used to assess repertoire richness: RTK rarefaction, the Chao1 estimator, and Recon v2.1 estimates of unobserved clonotypes. Generation probabilities for all TCRbeta clonotypes obtained by the gDNA method from a handful of donors were computed using OLGA. Here the immuneACCESS table is served through TCRdb, limited to in-frame sequences with V and J called. Missing clones are a known gap in these copies; in checked studies unresolved V genes cover under half, and the rest lacks a known reason. V, J and clone size are those of that table, while D and trimming were read from the DNA. Within this sample are about 1.1 million clones, with about 72% of them counted one time only. The top ten clonotypes cover more than 0.85% of the sample.

Looking up the germline V gene yields CDR1 SNHLY and CDR2 FYNNEI. Spanning cysteine to phenylalanine, the CDR3 consists of 11 amino acids. Solely the CDR3 DNA is kept, with 33 bases framed from the first base. The trim is 10 bases for V and 4 bases for J, with a gap of 10 bases between the germline ends. The chain employs TRBV2 and TRBJ1-1, with no confidently assigned D gene. Input material: memory CD4+ T cells from PBMCs. The sample's cell subset or site label, decoded: CD45RA-negative fraction. The sequence was collected from a man aged 18-30 years in good health. Some clones in this sample may be carry-over from other donors' samples. The sequenced DNA: TGTGCCACCCGAGACCGCACTGAAGCTTTCTTT. Its protein product is CATRDRTEAFF.